This T cell receptor (beta chain) was captured in a study of cytomegalovirus exposure and HLA in healthy donors. TCRdb's table, derived via immunoSEQ multiplex PCR, lists solely in-frame clones and lacks some. Of roughly 150,000 clones listed, roughly nine tenths are singletons. Germline trimming cut 4 bases from V and 1 base from J; bases unmatched to any gene: 5. CDR1 SGHTA and CDR2 FQGTGA come from the germline V gene. The CDR3 loop spans 16 amino acids. V and J are TRBV7-3 and TRBJ2-3, with 10 bases matching TRBD2. Material: PBMCs. The sequence was obtained from a woman younger than 35 in good health and CMV-seropositive. As DNA, the CDR3 is TGTGCCAGCAGCTCACTAAGCGGGAGGGGCACAGATACGCAGTATTTT. As protein: CASSSLSGRGTDTQYF. The full variable domain, with the rest looked up from reference TRBV7-3 and TRBJ2-3, is GAGVSQTPSNKVTEKGKYVELRCDPISGHTALYWYRQSLGQGPEFLIYFQGTGAADDSGLPNDRFFAVRPEGSVSTLKIQRTERGDSAVYLCASSSLSGRGTDTQYFGPGTRLTVL.